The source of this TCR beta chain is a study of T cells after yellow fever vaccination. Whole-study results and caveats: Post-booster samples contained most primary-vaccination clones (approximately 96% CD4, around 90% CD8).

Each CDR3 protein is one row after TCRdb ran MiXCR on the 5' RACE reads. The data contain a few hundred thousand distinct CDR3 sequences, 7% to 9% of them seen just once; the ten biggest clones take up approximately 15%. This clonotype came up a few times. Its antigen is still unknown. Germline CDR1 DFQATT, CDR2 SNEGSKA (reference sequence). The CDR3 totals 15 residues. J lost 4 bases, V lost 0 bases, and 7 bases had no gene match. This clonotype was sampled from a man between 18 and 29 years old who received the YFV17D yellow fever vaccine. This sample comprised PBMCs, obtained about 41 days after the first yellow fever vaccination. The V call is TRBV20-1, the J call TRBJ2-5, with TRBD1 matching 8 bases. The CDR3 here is CSARDSRQGLETQYF. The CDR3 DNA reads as TGCAGTGCTAGAGATAGCCGACAGGGGCTAGAGACCCAGTACTTC.